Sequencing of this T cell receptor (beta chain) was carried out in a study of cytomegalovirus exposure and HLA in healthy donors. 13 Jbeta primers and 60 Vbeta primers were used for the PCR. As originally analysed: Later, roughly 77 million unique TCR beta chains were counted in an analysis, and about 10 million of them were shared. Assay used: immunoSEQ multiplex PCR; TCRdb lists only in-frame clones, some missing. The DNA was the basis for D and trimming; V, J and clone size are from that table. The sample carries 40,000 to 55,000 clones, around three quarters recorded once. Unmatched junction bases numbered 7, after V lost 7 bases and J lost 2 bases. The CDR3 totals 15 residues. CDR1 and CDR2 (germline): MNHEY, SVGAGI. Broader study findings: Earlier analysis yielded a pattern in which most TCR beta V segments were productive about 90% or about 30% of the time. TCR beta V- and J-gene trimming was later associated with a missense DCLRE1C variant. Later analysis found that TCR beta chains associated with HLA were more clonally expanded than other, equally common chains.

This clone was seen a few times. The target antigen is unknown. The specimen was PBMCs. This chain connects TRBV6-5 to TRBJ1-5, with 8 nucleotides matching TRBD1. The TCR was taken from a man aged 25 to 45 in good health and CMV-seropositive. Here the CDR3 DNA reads TGTGCCAGCACCCCTAGGGGACAGGGCAATCAGCCCCAGCATTTT. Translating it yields CASTPRGQGNQPQHF.